This T cell receptor beta chain was documented in a study of T-cell memory formation after mild COVID-19. A single record per CDR3 protein comes from TCRdb applying MiXCR to the 5' RACE reads. The data contain 100,000 to 150,000 distinct CDR3 sequences, approximately 17% of them seen just once; the ten biggest clones take up over 4%. The germline CDR1 and CDR2 sequences are ENHRY and SYGVKD. Trimming removed 2 bases at V and 4 bases at J, with 18 bases between. The CDR3 spans 17 residues. Only a few counts were recorded for this clonotype. The source of this sequence is a man aged 18 to 30 who had mild COVID-19 (a few samples of this study predate the infection). Cell type and time point are not known. Source material: PBMCs or a T cell subset sorted from them (not recorded which). V usage is TRBV10-3 and J usage is TRBJ2-1; D is tentatively TRBD1 or TRBD2 (5 bases each). In DNA, the CDR3 is TGTGCCATCAGTGAGCCTAGTGGGGGTTTGAGGTACAATGAGCAGTTCTTC. Its protein is CAISEPSGGLRYNEQFF.